This T cell receptor beta chain appears in the sequencing data of a study of blood T cell repertoires in COVID-19 (dated by TCRdb to the early 2020s). At the level of the whole study: Samples from collaborators originated in the United States, Italy and Spain and spanned both the acute and convalescent phases of COVID-19. The prospective study material was composed of cDNA or gDNA derived from T cells, B-cell-depleted T cells, or PBMCs. The dataset comprised deeply sampled blood TCRbeta repertoires from subjects exposed to, actively infected with, or recovered from COVID-19. The repertoires were released in a freely available public database meant as a resource for research on the immune response to SARS-CoV-2. The samples were drawn from the first 160 participants of the ongoing ImmuneRACE study and from over 950 subjects provided by 6 global collaborators. A de-identified subject ID, COVID-19 status, age in years and sex were almost always included in the sample metadata. Where available, HLA class I and class II types were obtained from metadata supplied by the sample provider rather than from assay-based typing.

The germline V gene yields MNHNS for CDR1 and SASEGT for CDR2. From its cysteine to its phenylalanine, the CDR3 spans 18 amino acids. The kept DNA is CDR3 alone, 54 bases in frame from the first base. Relative to germline, V is missing 2 bases and J is missing 1 base, with 6 bases of the junction outside any gene match. Collaborating institutions collected whole blood in K2EDTA tubes following their own protocols. For TCRbeta analysis, collaborators shipped samples as frozen whole blood, isolated PBMCs, or DNA extracted from either of those sample types. Beyond this particular receptor, the publication reports: The quantity of clinical and demographic metadata differed by source and by participant and was supplied without curation.

TCRbeta CDR3 regions were amplified from genomic DNA using the immunoSEQ Assay, a bias-controlled multiplex PCR. The study's own analysis went as follows. The number of nucleated cells in each sample was estimated by amplification of reference gene primers within the assay. To quantify the absolute abundance of each unique TCRbeta CDR3 rearrangement, sequence reads were collapsed and filtered. Productive Simpson clonality was computed per sample as the square root of Simpson's diversity index over productive rearrangements. TCRdb mirrors the immuneACCESS table, restricted to in-frame sequences. Some clones are absent from its copies; in checked studies, under half trace to an unresolved V gene, and the reason for the others is unknown. V and J calls and clone size are as listed in that table; D and trimming were resolved from the DNA. The table for this sample lists about 100,000 clones; approximately 89% of them were counted only once. The ten largest clones represent 0.97% of the sample.

Only a few counts were recorded for this clone. Its binding antigen is unknown. Per-nucleotide qualities are absent, and no much larger clonotype sits a single base away. This TCR derives from a man in his sixties with acute or convalescent COVID-19. The chain was built from TRBV6-1 and TRBJ2-6; TRBD1 agrees with 9 junctional bases. The specimen was peripheral blood. The CDR3 region: CASSERGTGRSGANVLTF. The DNA sequence is as follows: TGTGCCAGCAGTGAACGGGGGACAGGGAGGTCTGGGGCCAACGTCCTGACTTTC.